The next 16 T cell receptor beta chains were all read from a single sample in a study of CD8+CD57+ T cells in acquired aplastic anemia (dated by TCRdb to between 2017 and 2018). Sequencer: Illumina HiSeq 2000. Profiling of TCR beta VDJ combinations and CDR3 sequences used genomic DNA as the template. TCRdb handled the public reads itself, with Q25 trimming in fastp and clone calling in MiXCR, and kept productive beta chains. Rows with a matching CDR3 protein are joined into one entry that keeps the most common DNA and genes. For this sample the table gives under 250,000 distinct CDR3 sequences, of which 30% to 40% were detected only once. Clones ranked in the top ten supply around 1.1% of the sample. Sequenced input: sorted CD4+, CD8+, or CD8+CD57+ T cells (not recorded which) from PBMCs. The receptor set was obtained from a human donor in good health, serving as a control.

In this sample, this clonotype turned up many times. The V and J genes are TRBV19 and TRBJ2-2, with D possibly TRBD2 on 6 matching bases. V lost 6 bases and J 3 bases, leaving 11 bases between the germline ends. The CDR3 has 14 amino acids. Germline CDR1 reads LNHDA; CDR2 reads SQIVND (reference sequence). In DNA, the CDR3 is TGTGCCAGTAGCGGTTGGGGGGACACCGGGGAGCTGTTTTTT. It translates to CASSGWGDTGELFF.

This clonotype was picked up a small number of times. The chain uses TRBV19 and TRBJ1-1; D uncertain. The CDR3 has 14 residues. Trimming left V 9 bases short and J 2 bases short, with 16 bases between. CDR1 is LNHDA, CDR2 SQIVND, per germline (reference sequence). CDR3 nucleotide sequence: TGTGCCAGCAGACGGGCGGACGGAAACACTGAAGCTTTCTTT. It translates to CASRRADGNTEAFF.

The chain links TRBV20-1 to TRBJ2-7; possibly TRBD1 or TRBD2 for D (7 bases each). V shed 0 bases and J shed 8 bases, with 17 bases lying between them. The CDR3 loop spans 14 amino acids. Germline V gives CDR1 DFQATT, CDR2 SNEGSKA (reference sequence). The CDR3 spells CSARDGEGQPQQYF. CDR3 bases: TGCAGTGCTAGAGATGGGGAGGGACAGCCCCAGCAGTACTTC.

There are many counts of this clonotype. The chain couples TRBV7-3 to TRBJ2-3; D unresolved. CDR3 size: 13 residues. V was shortened by 5 bases and J by 0 bases, with 6 bases between the two germline ends. The germline V gene encodes CDR1 SGHTA and CDR2 FQGTGA. CDR3: CASSKDSTDTQYF. The DNA of the CDR3 is TGTGCCAGCAGCAAGGACAGCACAGATACGCAGTATTTT.

This chain joins TRBV5-6 and TRBJ2-1; D is ambiguous. V was cut by 4 bases and J by 2 bases, with 13 bases left in between. The CDR3 has 15 residues. Germline CDR1 SGHDT, CDR2 YYEEEE. The CDR3 coding sequence is TGTGCCAGCAGCGTTCTGGATTGGGCCTACAATGAGCAGTTCTTC. Translation gives CASSVLDWAYNEQFF.

This clonotype was observed a few times. The chain employs TRBV5-1 and TRBJ2-7; 11 bases align to TRBD1. The CDR3 runs to 16 residues. Germline CDR1 reads SGHRS; CDR2 reads YFSETQ. Trimming cost V 0 bases and J 3 bases; bases outside gene matches: 5. CDR3 residues: CASSLARTGGDYEQYF. In nucleotides, the CDR3 is TGCGCCAGCAGCTTGGCGAGGACAGGGGGCGACTACGAGCAGTACTTC.

As to this clonotype: A read error may explain this, as a much larger clone is one base away. This chain's CDR3 is CSVGRGRSYSEQFF. The CDR3 nucleotides are TGCAGTGTCGGGAGGGGGAGGTCCTACAGTGAGCAGTTCTTC. V gene TRBV20-1 combines with J gene TRBJ2-1; 8 bases align to TRBD2. CDR1 and CDR2 (germline): DFQATT, SNEGSKA (reference sequence). The CDR3 extends over 14 amino acids.

The chain combines TRBV2 with TRBJ2-1; 10 bases are shared with TRBD2. V lost 6 bases, J lost 7 bases, and 12 bases stayed unmatched. The CDR3 loop spans 16 amino acids. Germline-derived CDR1 and CDR2 are SNHLY and FYNNEI. This CDR3 reads CASRGGWASGRNEQFF. As DNA, the CDR3 is TGTGCCAGCAGGGGGGGTTGGGCTAGCGGGAGAAATGAGCAGTTCTTC.

This clonotype was detected many times. The V and J genes are TRBV20-1 and TRBJ2-1, with 9 bases aligning to TRBD1. The J segment lost 5 bases and the V segment lost 1 base, leaving 6 bases of the junction unmatched. There are 15 residues in the CDR3. The germline V gene has CDR1 DFQATT and CDR2 SNEGSKA (reference sequence). CDR3 sequence (DNA): TGCAGTGCTAGAGCCCCACGGACAGGGGACAATGAGCAGTTCTTC. As protein: CSARAPRTGDNEQFF.

The V and J genes are TRBV30 and TRBJ2-3, with 9 bases that match TRBD2. Trimming took 2 bases from V and 0 from J; bases not matched to a gene: 3. Germline CDR1 reads GTSNPN; CDR2 reads SVGIG (reference sequence). The CDR3 covers 15 residues. The CDR3 DNA follows: TGTGCCTGGAGTCCCGGACTAGCGAGCACAGATACGCAGTATTTT. Translated, it gives CAWSPGLASTDTQYF.

This rearrangement joins TRBV12-3 or TRBV12-4 to TRBJ2-7; TRBD2 aligns across 15 bases. V trimming: 3 bases; J trimming: 5 bases; junction bases outside the gene matches: 17. The CDR3 has 20 amino acids. CDR3 region: CASSLLFGWTSGRAAHEQYF. The CDR3 DNA follows: TGTGCCAGCAGTTTGTTATTCGGGTGGACTAGCGGGAGGGCCGCCCACGAGCAGTACTTC.

In the case of this clonotype: This may come from a read error, since a much larger clone is one base off. The chain joins TRBV7-3 to TRBJ1-1; 8 nucleotides agree with TRBD1. Germline CDR1 reads SGHTA; CDR2 reads FQGTGA. This CDR3 is 13 amino acids long. The J segment lost 10 bases and the V segment lost 8 bases, leaving 12 bases of the junction unmatched. CDR3 DNA: TGTGCCAGCGGCACCGGACAGGGTTCTGGAGCTTTCTTT. Translating it yields CASGTGQGSGAFF.

A word on this clonotype: A read error is possible here, since a much larger clone lies one base away. The rearrangement links TRBV6-5 to TRBJ1-2; maybe TRBD1 (5 bases). From germline, CDR1 is MNHEY and CDR2 SVGAGI. The CDR3 spans 13 residues. The DNA for the CDR3 is TGTGCCGGCAGTTACTCAGGGACCTATGGCTACACCTTC. Protein: CAGSYSGTYGYTF.

In its sample, this clonotype was seen a few times. Because the CDR3's place on the DNA is in doubt, the DNA is left out and the CDR3 is given as listed by TCRdb. CDR3 amino acids: CAVGLGTEGFF. The chain carries TRBV10-3 and TRBJ2-1; no DNA check was done on the table's D call, TRBD1. Germline assignment: CDR1 ENHRY and CDR2 SYGVKD. The CDR3 length is 11 residues, termini included.

The V and J genes are TRBV12-3 or TRBV12-4 and TRBJ2-1; TRBD2 aligns across 8 bases. V gave up 5 bases and J gave up 8 bases; unmatched junction bases: 11. This CDR3 has 15 residues. The CDR3: CASSPPSGSFHEQFF. The CDR3, as DNA: TGTGCCAGCAGTCCCCCCAGCGGGAGTTTCCATGAGCAGTTCTTC.

In this sample, this clonotype turned up many times. The chain links TRBV2 to TRBJ1-1; D perhaps matches TRBD1 (5 bases). The germline V gene has CDR1 SNHLY and CDR2 FYNNEI. The CDR3 is 14 amino acids. V lost 4 bases and J lost 4, with 13 bases in between. The CDR3 DNA reads TGTGCCAGCAGTGGCTCAGAAGGGGCCACTGAAGCTTTCTTT. Residues: CASSGSEGATEAFF.